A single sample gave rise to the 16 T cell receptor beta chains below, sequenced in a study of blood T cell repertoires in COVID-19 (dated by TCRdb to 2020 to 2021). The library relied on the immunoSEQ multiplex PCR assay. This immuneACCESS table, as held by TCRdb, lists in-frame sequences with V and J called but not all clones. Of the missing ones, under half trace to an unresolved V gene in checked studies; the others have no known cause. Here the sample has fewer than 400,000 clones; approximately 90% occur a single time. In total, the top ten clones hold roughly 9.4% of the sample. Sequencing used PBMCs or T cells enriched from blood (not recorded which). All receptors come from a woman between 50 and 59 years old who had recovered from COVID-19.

As DNA, the CDR3 is TGCGCCAGCAGCCAAGATAAGAGGAGAGACACCGGGGAGCTGTTTTTT. As protein: CASSQDKRRDTGELFF. The chain employs TRBV4-3 and TRBJ2-2; D remains unclear. CDR1 and CDR2 (germline): LGHNA, YSLEER. The CDR3 contains 16 residues. V dropped 0 bases and J dropped 3 bases, with 11 bases sitting between them.

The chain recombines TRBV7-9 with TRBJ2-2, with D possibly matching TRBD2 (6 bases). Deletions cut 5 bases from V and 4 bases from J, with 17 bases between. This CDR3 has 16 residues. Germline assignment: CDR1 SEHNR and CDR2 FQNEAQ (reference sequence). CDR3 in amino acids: CASSLDGRGGTGELFF. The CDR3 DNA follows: TGTGCCAGCAGCCTCGATGGGCGGGGCGGCACCGGGGAGCTGTTTTTT.

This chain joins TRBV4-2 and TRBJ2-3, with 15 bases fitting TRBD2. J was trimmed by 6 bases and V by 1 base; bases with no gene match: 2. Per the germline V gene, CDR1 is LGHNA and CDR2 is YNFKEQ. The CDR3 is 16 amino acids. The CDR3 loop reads CASSQGTSGGADTQYF. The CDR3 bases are TGTGCCAGCAGCCAAGGGACTAGCGGGGGGGCCGATACGCAGTATTTT.

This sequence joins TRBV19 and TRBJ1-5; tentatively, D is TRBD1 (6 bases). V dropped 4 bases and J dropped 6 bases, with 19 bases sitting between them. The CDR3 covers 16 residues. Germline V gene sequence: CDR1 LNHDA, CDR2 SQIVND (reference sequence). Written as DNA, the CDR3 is TGTGCCAGTAGTAAAGAAGGGCTTGCAGGGGTTCAGCCCCAGCATTTT. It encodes CASSKEGLAGVQPQHF.

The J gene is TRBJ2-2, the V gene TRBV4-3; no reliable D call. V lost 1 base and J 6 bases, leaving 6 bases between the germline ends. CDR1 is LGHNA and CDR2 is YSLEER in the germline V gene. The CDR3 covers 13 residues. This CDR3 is CASSQGHPGELFF. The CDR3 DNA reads TGCGCCAGCAGCCAAGGTCATCCCGGGGAGCTGTTTTTT.

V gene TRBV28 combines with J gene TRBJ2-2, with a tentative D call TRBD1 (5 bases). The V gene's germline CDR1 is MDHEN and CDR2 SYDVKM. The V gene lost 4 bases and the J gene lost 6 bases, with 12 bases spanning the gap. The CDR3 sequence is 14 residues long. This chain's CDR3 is CASSSPTGPGELFF. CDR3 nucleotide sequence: TGTGCCAGCAGTTCCCCTACAGGCCCCGGGGAGCTGTTTTTT.

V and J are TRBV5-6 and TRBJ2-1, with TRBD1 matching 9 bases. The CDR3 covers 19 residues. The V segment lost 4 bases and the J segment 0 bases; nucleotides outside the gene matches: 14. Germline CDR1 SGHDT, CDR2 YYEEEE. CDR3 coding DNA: TGTGCCAGCAGCCCGACCGGGACAGGGTCTGATGTCTCCTACAATGAGCAGTTCTTC. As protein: CASSPTGTGSDVSYNEQFF.

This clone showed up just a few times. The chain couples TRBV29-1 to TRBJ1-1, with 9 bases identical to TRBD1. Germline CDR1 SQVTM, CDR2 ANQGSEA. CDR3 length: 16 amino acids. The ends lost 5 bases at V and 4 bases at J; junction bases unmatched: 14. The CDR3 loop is CSVSGTGSVMSTEAFF. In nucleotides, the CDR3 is TGCAGCGTTTCCGGGACAGGGTCCGTCATGAGCACTGAAGCTTTCTTT.

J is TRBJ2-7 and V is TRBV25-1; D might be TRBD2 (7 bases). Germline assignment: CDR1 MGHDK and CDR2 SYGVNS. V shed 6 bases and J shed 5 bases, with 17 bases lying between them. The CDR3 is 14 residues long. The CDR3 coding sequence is TGTGCCAGCAGCCTCGCGGGGGCAGGCAACGAGCAGTACTTC. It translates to CASSLAGAGNEQYF.

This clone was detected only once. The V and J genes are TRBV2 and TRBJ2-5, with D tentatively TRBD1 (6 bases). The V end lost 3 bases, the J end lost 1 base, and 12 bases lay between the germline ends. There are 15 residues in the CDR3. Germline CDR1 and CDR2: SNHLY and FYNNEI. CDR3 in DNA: TGTGCCAGCAGTGAGCCAGGGGAACCCCAAGAGACCCAGTACTTC. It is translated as CASSEPGEPQETQYF.

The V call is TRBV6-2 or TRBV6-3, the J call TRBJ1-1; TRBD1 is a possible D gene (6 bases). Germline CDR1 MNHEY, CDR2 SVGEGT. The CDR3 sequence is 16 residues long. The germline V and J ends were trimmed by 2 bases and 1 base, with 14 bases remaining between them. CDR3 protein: CASSYIRGRGNTEAFF. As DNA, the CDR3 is TGTGCCAGCAGTTACATCAGGGGCCGAGGGAACACTGAAGCTTTCTTT.

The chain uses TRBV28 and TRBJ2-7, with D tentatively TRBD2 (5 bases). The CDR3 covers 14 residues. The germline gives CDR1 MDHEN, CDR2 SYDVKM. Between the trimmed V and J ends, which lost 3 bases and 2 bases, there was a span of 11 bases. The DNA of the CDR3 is TGTGCCAGCAGTTTCGCCCGGGAACCCTACGAGCAGTACTTC. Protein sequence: CASSFAREPYEQYF. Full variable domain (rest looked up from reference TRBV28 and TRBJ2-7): DVKVTQSSRYLVKRTGEKVFLECVQDMDHENMFWYRQDPGLGLRLIYFSYDVKMKEKGDIPEGYSVSREKKERFSLILESASTNQTSMYLCASSFAREPYEQYFGPGTRLTVT.

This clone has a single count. CDR3 bases: TGTGCCAGCAGCCTACCGGGGGGCCTTAACACCGGGGAGCTGTTTTTT. Protein: CASSLPGGLNTGELFF. The chain recombines TRBV7-9 with TRBJ2-2; a possible D gene is TRBD2 (7 bases). The CDR3 is made up of 16 amino acids. The V gene lost 5 bases and the J gene lost 2 bases, with 15 bases spanning the gap. The germline V gene encodes CDR1 SEHNR and CDR2 FQNEAQ (reference sequence).

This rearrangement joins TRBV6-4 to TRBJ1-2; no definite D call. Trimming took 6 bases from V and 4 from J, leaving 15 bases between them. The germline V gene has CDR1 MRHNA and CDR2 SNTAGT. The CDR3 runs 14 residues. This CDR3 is CASRPVPSGYGYTF. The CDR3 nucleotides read TGTGCCAGCAGACCGGTCCCCTCTGGCTATGGCTACACCTTC.

The CDR3 nucleotides are TGCGCCAGCAGCCCGGACAGTGGATATGGCTACACCTTC. Protein product: CASSPDSGYGYTF. V and J are TRBV5-1 and TRBJ1-2; D might be TRBD1 (6 bases). Between the trimmed V and J ends, which lost 4 bases and 5 bases, there was a span of 12 bases. Germline CDR1 is SGHRS and CDR2 is YFSETQ. This CDR3 has 13 residues.

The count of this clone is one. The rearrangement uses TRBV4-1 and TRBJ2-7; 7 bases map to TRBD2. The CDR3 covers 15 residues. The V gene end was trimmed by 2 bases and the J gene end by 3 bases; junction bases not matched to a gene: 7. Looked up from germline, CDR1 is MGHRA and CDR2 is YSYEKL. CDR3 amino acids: CASSQSLGGFYEQYF. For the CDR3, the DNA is TGCGCCAGCAGCCAATCTTTGGGGGGGTTCTACGAGCAGTACTTC.